These T cell receptor beta chains were read from a single sample in a study of patients and donors after allogeneic stem cell transplantation. A single record per CDR3 protein comes from TCRdb applying MiXCR to the RT-PCR reads. This sample carries 25,000 to 35,000 distinct CDR3 sequences, under 7.5% of them seen once, and the ten largest clones take about 35%. The material sequenced was blood, either unsorted or a sorted T cell fraction (not recorded which). The receptor source for this set is a human donor who was either an allogeneic HSCT recipient or a stem cell or donor lymphocyte infusion donor (not recorded which). It is not recorded whose cells these are; they may come from a transplant donor. Each CDR3 is given without its conserved first and last residue.

>TRBV11-1
ASSLGFQGNTEAF
>TRBV11-2
ASSTYKTPGRREQF
>TRBV20-1
SAVSGSFVKNIQY
>TRBV7-9
ASSLGGRSGNTIY
>TRBV6-5
ASSPPYTNYGYT
>TRBV5-1
ASSLGQDIGYT
>TRBV18
ASSPSFTRLAGTYEQY
>TRBV29-1
SGLVAGIYNEQF
>TRBV3-1
ASSQGSSSSYEQY
>TRBV4-1
ASSPTQGQETQY
>TRBV11-2
ASSFAETQY
>TRBV4-2
ASSQGTSGTYEQY
>TRBV5-1
ASVPEVGRQETQY
>TRBV7-9
ASSLEIGLAGGLSTDTQY
>TRBV9
ASSVGTIGSWGQETQY
>TRBV4-2
ASSPPAVLRFSGYT